These T cell receptor beta chains were read from a single sample in a study of shared clonotypes between healthy human individuals. Libraries were prepared by immunoSEQ multiplex PCR; TCRdb keeps only in-frame clonotypes and omits some of them. The repertoire includes under 1,100,000 clones, around 76% of them detected once, and approximately 1.3% sits in the top ten. Input material: memory CD4+ T cells sorted from blood. The receptors shown here come from a man younger than 30 in good health. Both conserved end residues are part of each CDR3. D genes are given only for firm matches. Clone sizes are given selectively: once, few, many, or a class where the clone is expanded.

d_gene,j_gene,abundance,v_gene,CDR3aa,CDR3nt
-,TRBJ2-2,-,TRBV2,CASSGPGDTGELFF,TGTGCCAGCAGTGGGCCAGGGGACACCGGGGAGCTGTTTTTT
-,TRBJ2-3,once,TRBV2,CASMRGRTDTQYF,TGTGCCAGCATGCGGGGGCGCACAGATACGCAGTATTTT
-,TRBJ1-6,-,TRBV27,CASSLELRNSPLHF,TGTGCCAGCAGTTTAGAACTGAGAAATTCACCCCTCCACTTT
-,TRBJ1-2,-,TRBV7-9,CASSPTGANYGYTF,TGTGCCAGCAGCCCCACCGGGGCTAACTATGGCTACACCTTC
-,TRBJ2-1,-,TRBV6-5,CASSYSGGMVPFF,TGTGCCAGCAGTTACTCGGGCGGGATGGTTCCGTTCTTC
TRBD1,TRBJ1-2,-,TRBV9,CASTHGTGGDGYGYTF,TGTGCCAGCACCCACGGGACAGGGGGAGACGGGTATGGCTACACCTTC
-,TRBJ2-7,-,TRBV18,CASSLLQEAYEQYF,TGTGCCAGCTCACTTCTCCAGGAGGCCTACGAGCAGTACTTC
TRBD1,TRBJ1-2,-,TRBV2,CASSEQGVPGGYTF,TGTGCCAGCAGCGAACAGGGGGTACCGGGTGGCTACACCTTC
-,TRBJ1-5,many,TRBV5-1,CASSLAGDSNQPQHF,TGCGCCAGCAGCTTGGCTGGGGATAGCAATCAGCCCCAGCATTTT
TRBD1,TRBJ1-2,-,TRBV13,CASSPGDRLPYYGYTF,TGTGCCAGCAGCCCTGGGGACAGGCTCCCTTACTATGGCTACACCTTC
-,TRBJ2-2,once,TRBV4-1,CASKKELNTGELFF,TGCGCCAGCAAGAAAGAACTCAACACCGGGGAGCTGTTTTTT
-,TRBJ1-1,-,TRBV6-6,CASSYSQNTEAFF,TGTGCCAGCAGTTACTCCCAGAACACTGAAGCTTTCTTT
-,TRBJ2-5,-,TRBV6-5,CASSPGQETQYF,TGTGCCAGCAGTCCGGGTCAGGAGACCCAGTACTTC
-,TRBJ2-1,-,TRBV27,CASSLQVASYNEQFF,TGTGCCAGCAGTCTCCAGGTAGCGAGTTACAATGAGCAGTTCTTC
-,TRBJ1-1,few,TRBV25-1,CASSDGPRNTEAFF,TGTGCCAGCAGTGACGGGCCGAGGAACACTGAAGCTTTCTTT
-,TRBJ1-4,-,TRBV7-8,CASIPRGNINEKLFF,TGTGCCAGCATCCCACGAGGGAACATTAATGAAAAACTGTTTTTT
-,TRBJ2-3,-,TRBV5-1,CASSLWGPRGTDTQYF,TGCGCCAGCAGCCTGTGGGGTCCCCGGGGCACAGATACGCAGTATTTT
-,TRBJ1-4,once,TRBV5-4,CASSQDPATNEKLFF,TGTGCCAGCAGCCAGGACCCTGCAACTAATGAAAAACTGTTTTTT
-,TRBJ1-5,-,TRBV27,CANPVVPGTEHF,TGTGCCAACCCGGTCGTCCCCGGGACCGAGCATTTT
TRBD2,TRBJ2-7,-,TRBV27,CASSPRTSGISYEQYF,TGTGCCAGCAGTCCGCGGACTAGCGGGATCTCCTACGAGCAGTACTTC